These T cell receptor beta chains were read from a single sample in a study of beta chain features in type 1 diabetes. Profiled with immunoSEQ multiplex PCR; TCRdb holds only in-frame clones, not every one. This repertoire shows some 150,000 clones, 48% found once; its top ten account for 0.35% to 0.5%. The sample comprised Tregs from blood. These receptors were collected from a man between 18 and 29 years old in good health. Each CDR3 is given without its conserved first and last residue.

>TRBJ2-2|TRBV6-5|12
ASRVQRNTGELF
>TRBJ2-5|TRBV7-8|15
ASSPWTSGRAGETQY
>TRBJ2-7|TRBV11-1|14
ASSSGTGALDSEQY
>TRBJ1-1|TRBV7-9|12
ASSFDRGIYEAF
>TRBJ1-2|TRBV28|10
ASSSRFYGYT
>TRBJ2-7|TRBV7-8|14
ASSYITGTDGYEQY
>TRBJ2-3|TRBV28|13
ASSRLAGGTDTQY
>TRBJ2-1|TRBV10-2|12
ASRAGGPYNEQF
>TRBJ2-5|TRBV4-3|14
ASSQESTTLGDKQY
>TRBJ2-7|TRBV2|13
ASSPTGTSYYEQY
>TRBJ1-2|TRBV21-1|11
ASQGVEDYGYT
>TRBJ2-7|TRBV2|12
ASSWGDQFGEQY
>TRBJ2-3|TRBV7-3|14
ASSTTSGRALDTQY
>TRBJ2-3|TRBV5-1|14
ASSFSFRGSTDTQY
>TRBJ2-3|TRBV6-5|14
ASSSGGGPSTDTQY
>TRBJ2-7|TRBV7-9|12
ASSLVQPPYEQY
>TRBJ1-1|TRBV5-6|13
ASSFFQTENTEAF
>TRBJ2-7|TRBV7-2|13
ASSLGATSSYEQY
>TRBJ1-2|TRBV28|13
ASSSPEAAVYGYT
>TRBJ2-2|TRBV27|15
ASSYRTSGRAGGELF
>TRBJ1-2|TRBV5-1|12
ASSWDRAVYGYT
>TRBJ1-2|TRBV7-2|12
ASSWDRRYYGYT
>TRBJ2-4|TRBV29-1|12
SAGQGTLQNIQY
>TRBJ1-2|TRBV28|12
ASSWTPTNYGYT
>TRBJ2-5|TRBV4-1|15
ASSRLGLAGGQETQY
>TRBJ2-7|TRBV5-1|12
ASSMGQGSYEQY
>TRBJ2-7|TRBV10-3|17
AISEPFGTSGGETYEQY
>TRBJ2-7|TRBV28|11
ASSFGGRGEQY
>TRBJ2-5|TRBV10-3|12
AISRQGGGETQY
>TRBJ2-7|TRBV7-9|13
ASSLGQGGPYEQY
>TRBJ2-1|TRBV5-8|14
ASSFLPIRSLGEQF
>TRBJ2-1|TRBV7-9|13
ASSTRTSGKSEQF
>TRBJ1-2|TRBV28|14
ASSPTRQGPNYGYT
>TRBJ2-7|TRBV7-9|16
ASSLRASGGDTSYEQY
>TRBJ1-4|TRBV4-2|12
ASSHGTGALKLF
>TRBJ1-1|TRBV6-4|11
ASSPTGSTEAF
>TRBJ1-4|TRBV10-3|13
AISSEGATNEKLF
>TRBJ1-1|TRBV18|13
ASSPLDTAATEAF